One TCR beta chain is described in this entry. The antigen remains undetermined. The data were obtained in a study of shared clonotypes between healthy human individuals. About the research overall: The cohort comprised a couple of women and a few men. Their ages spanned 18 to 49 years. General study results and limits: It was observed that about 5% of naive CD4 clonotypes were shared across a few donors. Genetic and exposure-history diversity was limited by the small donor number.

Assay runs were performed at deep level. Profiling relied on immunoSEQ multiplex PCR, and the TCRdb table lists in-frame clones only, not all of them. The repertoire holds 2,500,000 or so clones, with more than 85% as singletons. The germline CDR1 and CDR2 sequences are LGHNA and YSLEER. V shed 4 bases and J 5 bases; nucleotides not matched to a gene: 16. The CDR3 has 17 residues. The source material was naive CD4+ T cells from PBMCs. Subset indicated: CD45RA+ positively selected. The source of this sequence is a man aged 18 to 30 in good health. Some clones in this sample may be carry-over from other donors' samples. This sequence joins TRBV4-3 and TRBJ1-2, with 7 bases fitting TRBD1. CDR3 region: CASSRGIGTASIYGYTF. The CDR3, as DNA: TGCGCCAGCAGCCGGGGAATCGGGACAGCATCAATATATGGCTACACCTTC.